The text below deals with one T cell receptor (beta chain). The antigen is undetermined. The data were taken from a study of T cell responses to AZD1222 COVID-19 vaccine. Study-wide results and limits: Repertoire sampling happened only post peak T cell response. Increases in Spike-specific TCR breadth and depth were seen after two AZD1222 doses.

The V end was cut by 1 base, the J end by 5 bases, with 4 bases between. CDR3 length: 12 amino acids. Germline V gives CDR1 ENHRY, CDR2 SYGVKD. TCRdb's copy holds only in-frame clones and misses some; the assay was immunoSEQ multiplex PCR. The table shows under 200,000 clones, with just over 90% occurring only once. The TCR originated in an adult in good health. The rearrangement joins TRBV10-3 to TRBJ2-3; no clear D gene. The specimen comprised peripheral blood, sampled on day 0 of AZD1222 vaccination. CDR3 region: CAISEFGDTQYF. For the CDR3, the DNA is TGTGCCATCAGTGAGTTCGGAGATACGCAGTATTTT.